The T cell receptor beta chain under discussion was sequenced for a study of PD-1 blockade in classical Hodgkin lymphoma. Background on the study: Patients in the cohort were put on intravenous nivolumab, 3 mg/kg every 2 weeks.

A word on this clone: The antigen is not known.

Following autologous stem cell transplantation, relapse occurred in every patient, and exposure to brentuximab vedotin varied. Study conclusions and caveats: Newly diagnosed patients reportedly had lower baseline TCR diversity than healthy donors. Complete responders entered with baseline diversity on par with newly diagnosed patients, the results showed.

This CDR3 region has 15 residues. The germline V gene has CDR1 SEHNR and CDR2 FQNEAQ (reference sequence). The junction had 7 bases not matched to a gene; V was cut back by 5 bases and J by 3 bases. TCRdb keeps only in-frame clones here, not all; method: immunoSEQ multiplex PCR. Of about 110,000 clones in the sample, about 89% were seen once. J is TRBJ2-7 and V is TRBV7-9, with 10 bases that match TRBD1. The receptor's source is a human donor with classical Hodgkin lymphoma. The sequenced sample was peripheral blood mononuclear cells (PBMCs), obtained before the second cycle of nivolumab. DNA for the CDR3: TGTGCCAGCAGCCGCGGACAGGGGGTACACTACGAGCAGTACTTC. Its translation is CASSRGQGVHYEQYF.